The present T cell receptor beta chain was sequenced within a study of shared clonotypes between healthy human individuals. TCRdb's table, derived via immunoSEQ multiplex PCR, lists solely in-frame clones and lacks some. The table lists about 710,000 clones, around 73% of them singletons. The CDR3 is 11 amino acids. CDR1 and CDR2 (germline): ENHRY, SYGVKD. With regard to this clone: At one end the junction does not follow the germline gene, possibly because of a read error.

Sample: memory CD4+ T cells sorted from blood. Specified subset: CD45RA-negative fraction. This clonotype originated in a woman between 25 and 40 years old in good health. This chain connects TRBV10-3 to TRBJ2-7; D call uncertain. The CDR3 DNA sequence: TGTGCCATCAGTGGGAACTACGGGCAGTACTTC. This gives the protein CAISGNYGQYF.